The clone carrying this TCR beta chain qualifies as medium-sized (0.01 to 0.1%). This record comes from a study of blood T cell repertoires in COVID-19. Methods used by the authors: Estimated nucleated cell counts came from reference gene primer amplification. Sequenced by immunoSEQ multiplex PCR; TCRdb stores in-frame clones only, minus some. For V, J and clone size, that table is used; D and trimming come from the DNA. Here the sample spans 35,000 to 50,000 clones, around 70% being singletons. The clonotype comes from a man older than 75 with acute or convalescent COVID-19. The sample taken for sequencing was peripheral blood.

Here the CDR3 DNA reads TGTGCCAGCAGCCAGCTACAGGGGGCCTATGGCTACACCTTC. It translates to CASSQLQGAYGYTF. The chain is built from TRBV14 and TRBJ1-2; 9 bases map to TRBD1. With 3 bases clipped from V and 4 bases from J, the junction kept 3 bases outside the gene matches. This CDR3 is 14 amino acids long. The germline gives CDR1 SGHDN, CDR2 FVKESK.